Listed below are T cell receptor beta chains from one sample, sequenced in a study of identical twins. TCRdb re-derived calls from the 5' RACE reads in MiXCR, one entry per CDR3 protein. The table records hundreds of thousands of distinct CDR3 sequences, 6.1% of them present only once. Sequencing was carried out using naive T cells sorted from blood. These receptors were collected from a man between 18 and 35 years old in good health. CDR3s include the opening cysteine and the closing phenylalanine or tryptophan. Fields, in order: D gene, V gene, clone size, J gene, CDR3 protein, CDR3 DNA. A D gene is named only where the DNA matches it firmly. Clone sizes are given selectively: once, few, many, or a class where the clone is expanded.

D: TRBD1; V: TRBV20-1; size: NA; J: TRBJ2-7; CDR3: CSAGDRAPYEQYF; DNA: TGCAGTGCTGGAGACAGGGCCCCCTACGAGCAGTACTTC
D: NA; V: TRBV28; size: NA; J: TRBJ1-5; CDR3: CASRSSNQPQHF; DNA: TGTGCCAGCAGGTCTAGCAATCAGCCCCAGCATTTT
D: TRBD2; V: TRBV20-1; size: NA; J: TRBJ2-7; CDR3: CSARGGLAGGDPYEQYF; DNA: TGCAGTGCTAGAGGGGGACTAGCGGGAGGGGATCCCTACGAGCAGTACTTC
D: TRBD2; V: TRBV20-1; size: many; J: TRBJ2-1; CDR3: CSARRLAGVNEQFF; DNA: TGCAGTGCTAGACGGCTAGCGGGAGTCAATGAGCAGTTCTTC
D: NA; V: TRBV29-1; size: many; J: TRBJ2-1; CDR3: CSVVLLKLNNEQFF; DNA: TGCAGCGTTGTTCTGCTGAAGCTTAACAATGAGCAGTTCTTC
D: TRBD2; V: TRBV12-3/TRBV12-4; size: many; J: TRBJ2-1; CDR3: CASSFIAGGPSLFF; DNA: TGTGCCAGCAGTTTTATAGCGGGAGGGCCTAGCTTGTTCTTC
D: TRBD2; V: TRBV20-1; size: few; J: TRBJ2-7; CDR3: CSAGEAGGTEQYF; DNA: TGCAGTGCTGGAGAGGCGGGAGGCACCGAGCAGTACTTC
D: NA; V: TRBV4-3; size: few; J: TRBJ2-1; CDR3: CASSQDIAGPYNEQFF; DNA: TGCGCCAGCAGCCAAGATATTGCAGGGCCCTACAATGAGCAGTTCTTC
D: NA; V: TRBV3-1; size: few; J: TRBJ1-1; CDR3: CASSYLLNTEAFF; DNA: TGTGCCAGCAGTTACCTTTTGAACACTGAAGCTTTCTTT
D: NA; V: TRBV5-4; size: many; J: TRBJ1-4; CDR3: CASSLATGTNEKLFF; DNA: TGTGCCAGCAGCTTGGCCACCGGAACTAATGAAAAACTGTTTTTT
D: NA; V: TRBV18; size: many; J: TRBJ2-1; CDR3: CASSPSVINEQFF; DNA: TGTGCCAGCTCCCCTAGCGTAATCAATGAGCAGTTCTTC
D: TRBD2; V: TRBV28; size: NA; J: TRBJ2-1; CDR3: CASSFGLAGISSYNEQFF; DNA: TGTGCCAGCAGTTTTGGACTAGCGGGCATAAGCTCCTACAATGAGCAGTTCTTC
D: TRBD1; V: TRBV11-2; size: many; J: TRBJ1-1; CDR3: CASSQTWGDSEYKNTEAFF; DNA: TGTGCCAGCAGCCAGACGTGGGGGGACAGCGAATATAAGAACACTGAAGCTTTCTTT
D: TRBD2; V: TRBV24-1; size: many; J: TRBJ2-5; CDR3: CATSGKGLAGVETQYF; DNA: TGTGCCACCAGTGGCAAGGGACTAGCGGGAGTAGAGACCCAGTACTTC
D: NA; V: TRBV6-5; size: few; J: TRBJ2-6; CDR3: CASSYREQGWASGANVLTF; DNA: TGTGCCAGCAGTTACCGCGAACAGGGTTGGGCGTCTGGGGCCAACGTCCTGACTTTC
D: NA; V: TRBV9; size: NA; J: TRBJ2-6; CDR3: CASSVLAGIGANVLTF; DNA: TGTGCCAGCAGCGTATTGGCAGGGATCGGGGCCAACGTCCTGACTTTC
D: TRBD2; V: TRBV29-1; size: many; J: TRBJ2-1; CDR3: CSVGGRLAINEQFF; DNA: TGCAGCGTGGGGGGGAGGCTAGCTATAAATGAGCAGTTCTTC
D: NA; V: TRBV6-2/TRBV6-3; size: many; J: TRBJ2-3; CDR3: CASRLSGLGTDTQYF; DNA: TGTGCCAGCAGACTGTCAGGGCTGGGCACAGATACGCAGTATTTT
D: NA; V: TRBV3-1; size: many; J: TRBJ2-1; CDR3: CASSQSLRNEQFF; DNA: TGTGCCAGCAGCCAATCGCTACGCAATGAGCAGTTCTTC
D: NA; V: TRBV7-9; size: many; J: TRBJ2-7; CDR3: CASGTDLYEQYF; DNA: TGTGCCAGCGGGACGGATCTCTACGAGCAGTACTTC
D: NA; V: TRBV30; size: few; J: TRBJ1-1; CDR3: CAWDVVSTEAFF; DNA: TGTGCCTGGGACGTTGTTTCAACTGAAGCTTTCTTT
D: NA; V: TRBV9; size: NA; J: TRBJ2-7; CDR3: CASSVAPGRPHEQYF; DNA: TGTGCCAGCAGCGTAGCCCCAGGTCGTCCCCACGAGCAGTACTTC
D: TRBD2; V: TRBV7-6; size: few; J: TRBJ2-1; CDR3: CASGHLAENNEQFF; DNA: TGTGCCAGCGGCCACCTAGCGGAAAACAATGAGCAGTTCTTC
D: TRBD2; V: TRBV29-1; size: many; J: TRBJ2-3; CDR3: CSALMGSGRAGDTQYF; DNA: TGCAGCGCCCTGATGGGCAGCGGGAGGGCCGGAGATACGCAGTATTTT
D: TRBD2; V: TRBV20-1; size: few; J: TRBJ2-7; CDR3: CSARSFGRERGEQYF; DNA: TGCAGTGCTAGATCGTTCGGGCGGGAGAGAGGCGAGCAGTACTTC
D: TRBD1; V: TRBV12-3/TRBV12-4; size: many; J: TRBJ2-1; CDR3: CASRPTGVNEQFF; DNA: TGTGCCAGCAGACCCACAGGGGTCAATGAGCAGTTCTTC
D: TRBD1; V: TRBV7-2; size: NA; J: TRBJ1-4; CDR3: CASSSMTGGREKLFF; DNA: TGTGCCAGCAGCTCTATGACAGGGGGCCGGGAAAAACTGTTTTTT
D: NA; V: TRBV5-1; size: many; J: TRBJ2-1; CDR3: CASTYPAPGNEQFF; DNA: TGCGCCAGCACCTACCCAGCCCCGGGGAATGAGCAGTTCTTC
D: NA; V: TRBV27; size: many; J: TRBJ2-5; CDR3: CASSLYRSDQETQYF; DNA: TGTGCCAGCAGTTTATACCGGAGCGACCAAGAGACCCAGTACTTC
D: NA; V: TRBV20-1; size: many; J: TRBJ2-2; CDR3: CSAPLGPGWYTGELFF; DNA: TGCAGTGCTCCCCTAGGGCCAGGGTGGTATACCGGGGAGCTGTTTTTT
D: NA; V: TRBV5-1; size: NA; J: TRBJ2-1; CDR3: CASSLVRGGVNEQFF; DNA: TGCGCCAGCAGCTTGGTCAGGGGAGGAGTGAATGAGCAGTTCTTC
D: NA; V: TRBV20-1; size: NA; J: TRBJ2-5; CDR3: CSAKGLLEGAETQYF; DNA: TGCAGTGCTAAGGGACTCCTGGAGGGAGCGGAGACCCAGTACTTC
D: NA; V: TRBV11-3; size: NA; J: TRBJ2-3; CDR3: CASSSIHNTDTQYF; DNA: TGTGCCAGCAGCTCAATACATAACACAGATACGCAGTATTTT
D: TRBD2; V: TRBV27; size: NA; J: TRBJ2-2; CDR3: CASSTGGELAGVKDTGELFF; DNA: TGTGCCAGCAGTACCGGAGGGGAGCTAGCGGGAGTTAAGGACACCGGGGAGCTGTTTTTT
D: NA; V: TRBV18; size: NA; J: TRBJ1-1; CDR3: CATSRKTDSYTEAFF; DNA: TGTGCCACTTCACGAAAAACCGACAGCTACACTGAAGCTTTCTTT
D: NA; V: TRBV20-1; size: few; J: TRBJ2-7; CDR3: CSARDLDSQRSYEQYF; DNA: TGCAGTGCTAGAGATCTGGACAGCCAGCGCTCCTACGAGCAGTACTTC
D: TRBD1; V: TRBV12-3/TRBV12-4; size: many; J: TRBJ1-1; CDR3: CASSGQGVVVTEAFF; DNA: TGTGCCAGCAGTGGACAGGGTGTGGTGGTGACTGAAGCTTTCTTT
D: NA; V: TRBV20-1; size: many; J: TRBJ2-1; CDR3: CSASSRRRDGTYNEQFF; DNA: TGCAGTGCTAGTAGCCGGAGGCGGGACGGGACTTACAATGAGCAGTTCTTC
D: TRBD2; V: TRBV6-2/TRBV6-3; size: NA; J: TRBJ2-3; CDR3: CASSFSLGGRISTDTQYF; DNA: TGTGCCAGCAGTTTTTCCCTGGGAGGGAGGATTTCCACAGATACGCAGTATTTT
D: NA; V: TRBV6-1; size: many; J: TRBJ1-6; CDR3: CASSPRDYNSPLHF; DNA: TGTGCCAGCAGTCCCCGGGATTATAATTCACCCCTCCACTTT
D: TRBD1; V: TRBV19; size: few; J: TRBJ2-7; CDR3: CASRGQPGYEQYF; DNA: TGTGCCAGCAGGGGACAGCCAGGCTACGAGCAGTACTTC
D: NA; V: TRBV5-6; size: many; J: TRBJ2-1; CDR3: CASSSELTEIPLTYNEQFF; DNA: TGTGCCAGCAGCTCCGAACTAACAGAGATACCACTAACCTACAATGAGCAGTTCTTC
D: TRBD1; V: TRBV6-1; size: many; J: TRBJ2-4; CDR3: CASRSTGELAKNIQYF; DNA: TGTGCCAGCAGGTCCACAGGGGAGCTAGCCAAAAACATTCAGTACTTC
D: NA; V: TRBV28; size: few; J: TRBJ2-4; CDR3: CASNHRKASAKNIQYF; DNA: TGTGCCAGCAACCACCGAAAGGCCTCGGCCAAAAACATTCAGTACTTC
D: TRBD2; V: TRBV7-2; size: many; J: TRBJ2-3; CDR3: CASRTAGGTDTQYF; DNA: TGTGCCAGCAGGACGGCGGGAGGCACAGATACGCAGTATTTT
D: TRBD1; V: TRBV30; size: few; J: TRBJ1-2; CDR3: CAWSVEQGYYGYTF; DNA: TGTGCCTGGAGTGTCGAACAGGGGTACTATGGCTACACCTTC
D: NA; V: TRBV4-1; size: few; J: TRBJ2-2; CDR3: CASSQEGNVHGELFF; DNA: TGCGCCAGCAGCCAAGAAGGGAATGTTCACGGGGAGCTGTTTTTT
D: NA; V: TRBV29-1; size: few; J: TRBJ2-2; CDR3: CSVAISGVGELFF; DNA: TGCAGCGTTGCTATCAGCGGTGTTGGGGAGCTGTTTTTT
D: NA; V: TRBV27; size: many; J: TRBJ2-5; CDR3: CASSDRRTVEETQYF; DNA: TGTGCCAGCAGTGATCGGAGGACGGTGGAAGAGACCCAGTACTTC
D: TRBD2; V: TRBV20-1; size: few; J: TRBJ2-7; CDR3: CSASLSGQAYEQYF; DNA: TGCAGTGCTAGTCTTAGCGGGCAAGCCTACGAGCAGTACTTC
D: NA; V: TRBV4-3; size: many; J: TRBJ1-1; CDR3: CASSQDAGGGPITEAFF; DNA: TGCGCCAGCAGCCAAGATGCCGGAGGGGGACCGATTACTGAAGCTTTCTTT
D: TRBD1; V: TRBV12-3/TRBV12-4; size: NA; J: TRBJ2-5; CDR3: CASSARQGPWETQYF; DNA: TGTGCCAGCAGTGCAAGACAGGGTCCGTGGGAGACCCAGTACTTC
D: TRBD1; V: TRBV10-3; size: few; J: TRBJ2-7; CDR3: CAISATGTGKYEQYF; DNA: TGTGCCATCAGTGCCACCGGGACAGGAAAGTACGAGCAGTACTTC
D: TRBD2; V: TRBV7-9; size: few; J: TRBJ2-3; CDR3: CASSPQRLAVSTDTQYF; DNA: TGTGCCAGCAGCCCTCAGCGACTAGCGGTTAGCACAGATACGCAGTATTTT
D: NA; V: TRBV4-1; size: many; J: TRBJ2-5; CDR3: CASSQDGRGQGETQYF; DNA: TGCGCCAGCAGCCAAGACGGCCGAGGTCAAGGAGAGACCCAGTACTTC
D: NA; V: TRBV2; size: few; J: TRBJ2-1; CDR3: CASSAAAGDYNEQFF; DNA: TGTGCCAGCAGTGCGGCAGCGGGCGACTACAATGAGCAGTTCTTC
D: NA; V: TRBV7-2; size: many; J: TRBJ2-3; CDR3: CASSSTRARVTDTQYF; DNA: TGTGCCAGCAGCTCGACTAGAGCCCGTGTCACAGATACGCAGTATTTT
D: NA; V: TRBV6-4; size: many; J: TRBJ1-2; CDR3: CASSDPPEEDGYTF; DNA: TGTGCCAGCAGTGACCCACCCGAGGAGGATGGCTACACCTTC
D: NA; V: TRBV20-1; size: many; J: TRBJ2-7; CDR3: CSLRQGYEQYF; DNA: TGCAGTCTAAGGCAGGGCTACGAGCAGTACTTC